These 3 T cell receptor beta chains share one sample of origin, sequenced in a study of blood T cell repertoires in COVID-19. The repertoire was sequenced with immunoSEQ multiplex PCR; TCRdb's copy has only in-frame clones and lacks some. The sample holds 55,000 to 70,000 clones, 86% seen once. Sequenced input: peripheral blood. These receptors all come from a man in his fifties with acute or convalescent COVID-19.

The rearrangement joins TRBV18 to TRBJ1-1, with D uncertain. Per germline, CDR1 KGHSH and CDR2 LQKENI. V lost 1 base to trimming and J lost 0 bases, with 9 bases between them. The CDR3 spans 15 residues. In DNA, the CDR3 is TGTGCCAGCTCACCACGGCCTCCCATGAACACTGAAGCTTTCTTT. It is translated as CASSPRPPMNTEAFF.

The chain employs TRBV6-5 and TRBJ1-2; D unresolved. The CDR3 contains 13 residues. Per germline, CDR1 MNHEY and CDR2 SVGAGI. Trimming stripped 8 bases from V and 8 bases from J, with 18 bases between. The CDR3 sequence is CASQNGKGWGYTF. CDR3 in DNA: TGTGCCAGCCAAAACGGGAAGGGCTGGGGCTACACCTTC.

The J gene is TRBJ1-1, the V gene TRBV5-4; D possibly corresponds to TRBD1 (5 bases). The CDR3 spans 13 residues. The germline V gene has CDR1 SGHNT and CDR2 YYREEE (reference sequence). Trimming pared 4 bases from V and 2 bases from J, leaving 9 bases between. The CDR3 region has the DNA TGTGCCAGCAGCCTTGACAGAAACACTGAAGCTTTCTTT. It yields the protein CASSLDRNTEAFF.